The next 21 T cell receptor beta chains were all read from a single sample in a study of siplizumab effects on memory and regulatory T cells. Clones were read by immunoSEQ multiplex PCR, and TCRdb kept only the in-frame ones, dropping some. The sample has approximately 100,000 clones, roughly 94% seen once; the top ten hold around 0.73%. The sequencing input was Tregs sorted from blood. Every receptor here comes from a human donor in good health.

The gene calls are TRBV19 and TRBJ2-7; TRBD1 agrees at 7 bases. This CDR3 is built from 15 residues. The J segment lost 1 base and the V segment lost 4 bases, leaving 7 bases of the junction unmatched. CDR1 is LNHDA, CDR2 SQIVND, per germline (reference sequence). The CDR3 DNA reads TGTGCCAGTAGTAGAAGACAGGGTCCTTCCTACGAGCAGTACTTC. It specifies CASSRRQGPSYEQYF.

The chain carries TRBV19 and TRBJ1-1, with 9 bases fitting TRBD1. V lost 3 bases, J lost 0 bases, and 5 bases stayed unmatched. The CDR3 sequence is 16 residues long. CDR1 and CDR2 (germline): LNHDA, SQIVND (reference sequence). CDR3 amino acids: CASSIGQGRMNTEAFF. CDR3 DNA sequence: TGTGCCAGTAGTATTGGACAGGGGCGTATGAACACTGAAGCTTTCTTT.

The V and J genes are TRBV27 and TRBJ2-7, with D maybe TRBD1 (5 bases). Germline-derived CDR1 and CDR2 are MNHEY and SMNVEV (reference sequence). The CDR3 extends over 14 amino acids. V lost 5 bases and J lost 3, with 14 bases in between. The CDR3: CASSRGGAFYEQYF. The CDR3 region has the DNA TGTGCCAGCAGTCGTGGTGGGGCCTTCTACGAGCAGTACTTC.

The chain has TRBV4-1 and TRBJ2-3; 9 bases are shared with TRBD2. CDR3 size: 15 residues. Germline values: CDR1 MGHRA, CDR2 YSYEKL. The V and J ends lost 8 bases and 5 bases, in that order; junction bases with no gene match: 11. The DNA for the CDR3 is TGCGCCAGCGGACAACTAGCGGGTGGGGGAGATACGCAGTATTTT. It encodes CASGQLAGGGDTQYF.

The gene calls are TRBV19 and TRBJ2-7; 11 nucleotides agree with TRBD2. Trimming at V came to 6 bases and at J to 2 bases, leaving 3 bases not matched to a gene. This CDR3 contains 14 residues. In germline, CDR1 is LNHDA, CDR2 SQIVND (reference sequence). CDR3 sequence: CASSQLAGAYEQYF. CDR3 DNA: TGTGCCAGTAGCCAACTAGCGGGAGCCTACGAGCAGTACTTC.

CDR3 sequence reads: CASSRDQQSGSPLHF. The CDR3 coding sequence is TGTGCCAGCAGCCGGGACCAGCAGAGTGGTTCACCCCTCCACTTT. This chain links TRBV6-6 with TRBJ1-6, with D perhaps TRBD1 (5 bases). Germline V CDR1 and CDR2: MNHNY, SVGAGI (reference sequence). This CDR3 has 15 residues. V gave up 6 bases and J gave up 9 bases, with 18 bases separating them.

The CDR3 spells CASSPGSLAGELFF. In nucleotides, the CDR3 is TGTGCCAGCAGCCCCGGGAGTTTGGCCGGGGAGCTGTTTTTT. The V and J genes are TRBV11-2 and TRBJ2-2, with D possibly matching TRBD2 (6 bases). This CDR3 spans 14 amino acids. V was pared by 5 bases and J by 6 bases, with 13 bases between. The germline V gene has CDR1 SGHAT and CDR2 FQNNGV.

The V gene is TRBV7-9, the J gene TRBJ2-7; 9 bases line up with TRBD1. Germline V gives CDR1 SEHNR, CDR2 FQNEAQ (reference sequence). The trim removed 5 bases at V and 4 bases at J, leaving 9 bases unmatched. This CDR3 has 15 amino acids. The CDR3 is CASSPGDRVPYEQYF. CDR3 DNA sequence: TGTGCCAGCAGCCCAGGGGACAGGGTGCCGTACGAGCAGTACTTC.

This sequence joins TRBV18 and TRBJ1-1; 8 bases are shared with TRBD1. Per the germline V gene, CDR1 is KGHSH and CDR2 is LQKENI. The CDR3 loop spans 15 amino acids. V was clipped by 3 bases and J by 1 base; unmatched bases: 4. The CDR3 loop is CASSPGDRGNTEAFF. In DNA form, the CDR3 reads TGTGCCAGCTCACCGGGCGACAGGGGGAACACTGAAGCTTTCTTT.

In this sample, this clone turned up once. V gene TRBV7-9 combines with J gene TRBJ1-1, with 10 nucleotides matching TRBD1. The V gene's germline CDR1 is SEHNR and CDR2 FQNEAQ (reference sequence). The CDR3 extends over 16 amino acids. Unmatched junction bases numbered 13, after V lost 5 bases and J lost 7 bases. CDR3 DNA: TGTGCCAGCAGCGGGCGACAGGGGGCGAGGGATTATGAAGCTTTCTTT. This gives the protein CASSGRQGARDYEAFF.

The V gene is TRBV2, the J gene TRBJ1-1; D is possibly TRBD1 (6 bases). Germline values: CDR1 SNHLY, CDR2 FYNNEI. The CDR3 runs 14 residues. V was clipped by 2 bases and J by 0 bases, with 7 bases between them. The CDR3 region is CASSETGLNTEAFF. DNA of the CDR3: TGTGCCAGCAGTGAAACAGGGTTGAACACTGAAGCTTTCTTT.

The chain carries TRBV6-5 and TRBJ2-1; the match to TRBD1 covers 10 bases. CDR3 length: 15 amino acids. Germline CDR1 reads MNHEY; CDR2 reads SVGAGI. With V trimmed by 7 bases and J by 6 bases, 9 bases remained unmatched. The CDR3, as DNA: TGTGCCAGCATTGCCGGGACAGGGGTCCCCAATGAGCAGTTCTTC. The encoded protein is CASIAGTGVPNEQFF.

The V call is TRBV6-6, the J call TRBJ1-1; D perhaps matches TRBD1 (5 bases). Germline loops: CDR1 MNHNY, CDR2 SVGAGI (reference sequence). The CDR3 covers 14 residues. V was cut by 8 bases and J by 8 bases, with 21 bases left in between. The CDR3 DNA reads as TGTGCCAGCCGACTAAGCATAAAGGGGTTAGAAGCTTTCTTT. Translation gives CASRLSIKGLEAFF.

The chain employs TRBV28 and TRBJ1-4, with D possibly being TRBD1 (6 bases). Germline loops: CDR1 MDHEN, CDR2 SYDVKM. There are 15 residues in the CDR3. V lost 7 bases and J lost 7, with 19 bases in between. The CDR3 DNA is TGTGCCAGCACCGATGGGGGGGCGTCCGGTGAAAAACTGTTTTTT. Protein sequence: CASTDGGASGEKLFF.

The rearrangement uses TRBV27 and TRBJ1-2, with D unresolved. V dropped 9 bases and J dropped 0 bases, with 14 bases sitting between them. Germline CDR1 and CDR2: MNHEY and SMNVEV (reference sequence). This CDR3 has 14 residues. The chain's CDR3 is CASSPGGANYGYTF. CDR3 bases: TGTGCCAGTTCCCCCGGCGGGGCTAACTATGGCTACACCTTC.

The chain's CDR3 is CASSKDTTRTGELFF. The CDR3 DNA sequence: TGCGCCAGCAGCAAGGACACTACCCGCACCGGGGAGCTGTTTTTT. The genes are TRBV5-1 and TRBJ2-2, with a possible D match to TRBD1 (5 bases). This CDR3 is 15 amino acids long. Germline CDR1 reads SGHRS; CDR2 reads YFSETQ. Deletions cut 4 bases from V and 4 bases from J, with 14 bases between. Variable domain in full (rest from reference TRBV5-1 and TRBJ2-2): KAGVTQTPRYLIKTRGQQVTLSCSPISGHRSVSWYQQTPGQGLQFLFEYFSETQRNKGNFPGRFSGRQFSNSRSEMNVSTLELGDSALYLCASSKDTTRTGELFFGEGSRLTVL.

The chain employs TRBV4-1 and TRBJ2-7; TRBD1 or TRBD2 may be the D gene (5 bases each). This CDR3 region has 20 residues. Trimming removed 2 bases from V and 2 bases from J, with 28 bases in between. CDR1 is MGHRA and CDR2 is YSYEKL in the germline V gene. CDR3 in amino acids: CASSQRTSKGTLIGPYEQYF. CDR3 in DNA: TGCGCCAGCAGCCAAAGAACCTCCAAAGGGACGTTGATCGGTCCCTACGAGCAGTACTTC.

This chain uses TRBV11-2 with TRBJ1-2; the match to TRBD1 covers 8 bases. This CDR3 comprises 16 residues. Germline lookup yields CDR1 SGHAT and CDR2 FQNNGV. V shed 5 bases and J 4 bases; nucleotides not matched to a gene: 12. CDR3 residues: CASSPGQGLGPYGYTF. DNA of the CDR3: TGTGCCAGCAGCCCTGGACAGGGCCTTGGACCCTATGGCTACACCTTC.

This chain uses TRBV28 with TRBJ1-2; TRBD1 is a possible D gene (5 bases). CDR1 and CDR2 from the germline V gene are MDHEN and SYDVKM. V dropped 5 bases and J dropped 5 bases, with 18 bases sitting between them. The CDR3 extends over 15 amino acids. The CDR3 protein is CASSREGQERYGYTF. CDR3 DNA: TGTGCCAGCAGTCGTGAGGGGCAAGAGAGGTATGGCTACACCTTC.

DNA of the CDR3: TGTGCCACCAGCAGAGATCGGGGGGCTGAAGCTTTCTTT. It translates to CATSRDRGAEAFF. The rearrangement joins TRBV15 to TRBJ1-1; maybe TRBD1 (5 bases). Trimming pared 0 bases from V and 6 bases from J, leaving 8 bases between. Looked up from germline, CDR1 is LNHNV and CDR2 is YYDKDF (reference sequence). The CDR3 consists of 13 residues.

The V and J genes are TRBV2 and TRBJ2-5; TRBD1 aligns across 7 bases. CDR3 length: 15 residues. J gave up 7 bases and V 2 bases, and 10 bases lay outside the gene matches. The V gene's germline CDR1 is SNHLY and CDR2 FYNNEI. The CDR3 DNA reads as TGTGCCAGCAGTGAAATGGGACAGTGGGCCACGACCCAGTACTTC. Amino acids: CASSEMGQWATTQYF.